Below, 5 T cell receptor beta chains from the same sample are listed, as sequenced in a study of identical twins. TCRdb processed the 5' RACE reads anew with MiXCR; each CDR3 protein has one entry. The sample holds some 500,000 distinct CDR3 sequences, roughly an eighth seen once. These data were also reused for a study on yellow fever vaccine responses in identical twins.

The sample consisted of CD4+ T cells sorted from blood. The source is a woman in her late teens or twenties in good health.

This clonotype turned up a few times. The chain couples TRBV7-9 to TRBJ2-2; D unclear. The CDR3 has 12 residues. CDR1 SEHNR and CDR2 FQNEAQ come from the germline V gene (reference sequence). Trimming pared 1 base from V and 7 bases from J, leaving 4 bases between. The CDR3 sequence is CASSLENGELFF. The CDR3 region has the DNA TGTGCCAGCAGCTTAGAGAACGGGGAGCTGTTTTTT.

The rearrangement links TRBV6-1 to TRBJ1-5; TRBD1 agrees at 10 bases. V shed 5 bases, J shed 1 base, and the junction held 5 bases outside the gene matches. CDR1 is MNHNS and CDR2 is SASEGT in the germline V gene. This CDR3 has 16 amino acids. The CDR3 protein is CASSRTGGRSNQPQHF. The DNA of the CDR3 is TGTGCCAGCAGTCGGACAGGGGGGAGAAGCAATCAGCCCCAGCATTTT.

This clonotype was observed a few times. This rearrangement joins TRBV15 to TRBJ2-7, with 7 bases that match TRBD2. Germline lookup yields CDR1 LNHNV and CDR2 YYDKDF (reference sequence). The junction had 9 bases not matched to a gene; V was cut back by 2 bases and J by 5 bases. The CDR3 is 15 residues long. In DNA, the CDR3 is TGTGCCACCAGCAGAAACGCCTGGGGGAGGGACGAGCAGTACTTC. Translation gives CATSRNAWGRDEQYF.

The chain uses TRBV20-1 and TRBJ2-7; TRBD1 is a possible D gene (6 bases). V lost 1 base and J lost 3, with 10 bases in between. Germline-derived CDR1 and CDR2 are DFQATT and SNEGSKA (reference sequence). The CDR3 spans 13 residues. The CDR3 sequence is CSARAGVLYEQYF. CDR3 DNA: TGCAGTGCTAGAGCAGGGGTTCTCTACGAGCAGTACTTC.

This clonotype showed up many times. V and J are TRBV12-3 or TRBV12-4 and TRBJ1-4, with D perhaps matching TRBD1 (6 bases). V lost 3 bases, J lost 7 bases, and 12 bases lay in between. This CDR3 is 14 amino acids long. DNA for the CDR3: TGTGCCAGCAGTTTTAAGGGGGGCGGTGAAAAACTGTTTTTT. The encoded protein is CASSFKGGGEKLFF.